The TCR beta chain under discussion was sequenced for a study of post-analysis software for immune sequencing data. With 7 bases removed from V and 9 bases from J, the gap between germline ends came to 13 bases. The CDR3 is 12 amino acids. The TCR beta cDNA libraries carried unique molecular identifiers. TCRdb processed the PCR reads anew with MiXCR; each CDR3 protein has one entry. The table lists 500,000 to 600,000 distinct CDR3 sequences, about 44% of them singletons. General observations from the study: Multiple sclerosis patients had significantly lower normalized Chao1 diversity than controls. Among 5 or 6 TRBV segments more frequent in patients than controls were TRBV5-6, TRBV5-1 and TRBV20-1.

Remarks on this clonotype: Antigen specificity is unknown.

The V and J genes are TRBV12-3 or TRBV12-4 and TRBJ2-1; D unclear. The sequenced sample consisted of blood. This TCR derives from a girl between 5 and 17 years old with multiple sclerosis. The CDR3, as DNA: TGTGCCAGCAAGACCGGGCGAGGTGAGCAGTTCTTC. It translates to CASKTGRGEQFF.